This TCR beta chain appears in the sequencing data of a study of cytomegalovirus exposure and HLA in healthy donors. PCR involved 60 Vbeta and 13 Jbeta primers. The method was immunoSEQ multiplex PCR; TCRdb's version includes in-frame clones alone and lacks a portion of them. The sample has some 140,000 clones; about 76% are singletons. This CDR3 is built from 13 residues. Germline CDR1 MNHEY, CDR2 SVGAGI. V lost 1 base and J lost 1, with 4 bases in between. The clonotype comes from a middle-aged woman in good health and CMV-seronegative. The J gene is TRBJ1-1, the V gene TRBV6-5; D ambiguous. What was sequenced was PBMCs. The CDR3 region has the DNA TGTGCCAGCAGTTACTGGCAGAACACTGAAGCTTTCTTT. It is translated as CASSYWQNTEAFF.